Each of the 26 T cell receptor beta chains below was sequenced from the same sample in a study of shared clonotypes between healthy human individuals. This table comes from immunoSEQ multiplex PCR, and its TCRdb copy is limited to in-frame clones, with some not included. The sample comprises some 2,100,000 clones, approximately 96% of which are singletons, and 0.1% to 0.15% rests with the top ten. Sequences were obtained from naive CD4+ T cells sorted from blood. Subset given: CD45RA+ positively selected. The receptors were gathered from a man younger than 30 in good health.

Notes on this clone: Distinct nucleotide sequences in the sample also encode this CDR3. The rearrangement links TRBV5-1 to TRBJ1-1; D is unclear. Germline-derived CDR1 and CDR2 are SGHRS and YFSETQ. The V gene lost 4 bases and the J gene lost 0 bases, with 10 bases spanning the gap. The CDR3 has 14 residues. CDR3 loop: CASSPTGLNTEAFF. The CDR3 DNA reads TGCGCCAGCAGCCCGACCGGGTTGAACACTGAAGCTTTCTTT.

Concerning this clone: Other DNA variants within this sample encode the same CDR3. This sequence joins TRBV11-2 and TRBJ2-3, with D maybe TRBD2 (6 bases). Trimming shortened V by 0 bases and J by 0 bases, and 10 bases separated the two germline ends. CDR3 size: 16 residues. From germline, CDR1 is SGHAT and CDR2 FQNNGV. Here the CDR3 reads CASSLEGGGSTDTQYF. As DNA, the CDR3 is TGTGCCAGCAGCTTAGAGGGAGGCGGTAGCACAGATACGCAGTATTTT.

Concerning this clone itself: Other DNA sequences of this sample code for an identical CDR3. The chain links TRBV15 to TRBJ2-3; D is uncertain. The germline V gene has CDR1 LNHNV and CDR2 YYDKDF (reference sequence). The CDR3 is 13 residues long. Trimming pared 0 bases from V and 5 bases from J, leaving 6 bases between. CDR3: CATSRDWGDTQYF. The CDR3 region has the DNA TGTGCCACCAGCAGAGATTGGGGAGATACGCAGTATTTT. Complete variable domain (other parts from reference TRBV15 and TRBJ2-3): DAMVIQNPRYQVTQFGKPVTLSCSQTLNHNVMYWYQQKSSQAPKLLFHYYDKDFNNEADTPDNFQSRRPNTSFCFLDIRSPGLGDTAMYLCATSRDWGDTQYFGPGTRLTVL.

Turning to this clone: The same CDR3 also results from other DNA sequences found in this sample. The V gene is TRBV7-2, the J gene TRBJ1-4; no firm D call. Germline CDR1 SGHTA, CDR2 FQGNSA. Deletions cut 1 base from V and 2 bases from J, with 8 bases between. The CDR3 runs to 15 residues. CDR3 residues: CASSLDRATNEKLFF. The CDR3 nucleotides read TGTGCCAGCAGCTTAGACCGGGCTACTAATGAAAAACTGTTTTTT.

The V call is TRBV19, the J call TRBJ1-2; TRBD1 agrees at 7 bases. Germline CDR1 is LNHDA and CDR2 is SQIVND (reference sequence). The CDR3 has 15 amino acids. V lost 1 base and J lost 8; bases outside the gene matches: 10. This CDR3 reads CASSIAPGQRQGYTF. The CDR3 nucleotides are TGTGCCAGTAGTATAGCTCCGGGACAGAGACAGGGCTACACCTTC.

The chain links TRBV5-6 to TRBJ2-5; TRBD2 is a possible D gene (6 bases). There are 16 residues in the CDR3. V was shortened by 3 bases and J by 2 bases, with 17 bases between the two germline ends. Germline V gene sequence: CDR1 SGHDT, CDR2 YYEEEE. DNA of the CDR3: TGTGCCAGCAGCTCTGGCCTGGGACTGCAACAAGAGACCCAGTACTTC. Protein sequence: CASSSGLGLQQETQYF.

This chain uses TRBV10-3 with TRBJ2-1; the D gene is possibly TRBD2 (5 bases). V was pared by 6 bases and J by 7 bases, with 13 bases between. Germline V gene sequence: CDR1 ENHRY, CDR2 SYGVKD. The CDR3 is made up of 13 amino acids. CDR3 protein: CAIRLDLKNEQFF. The CDR3 DNA reads TGTGCCATCAGATTGGACTTAAAGAATGAGCAGTTCTTC.

This chain joins TRBV29-1 and TRBJ1-5; D not certain. Germline CDR1 reads SQVTM; CDR2 reads ANQGSEA. The germline V and J ends were trimmed by 4 bases and 1 base, with 8 bases remaining between them. The CDR3 consists of 13 residues. The CDR3 loop reads CSVGAASNQPQHF. The DNA of the CDR3 is TGCAGCGTTGGGGCAGCCAGCAATCAGCCCCAGCATTTT. Combining the CDR3 with reference TRBV29-1 and TRBJ1-5 gives the whole variable domain SAVISQKPSRDICQRGTSLTIQCQVDSQVTMMFWYRQQPGQSLTLIATANQGSEATYESGFVIDKFPISRPNLTFSTLTVSNMSPEDSSIYLCSVGAASNQPQHFGDGTRLSIL.

The rearrangement links TRBV6-6 to TRBJ1-2; unclear D gene. Trimming took off 0 bases at V and 4 bases at J, with 9 bases between the two ends. CDR1 is MNHNY and CDR2 is SVGAGI in the germline V gene (reference sequence). This CDR3 comprises 14 residues. The CDR3 spells CASSYSQHLYGYTF. The CDR3 region has the DNA TGTGCCAGCAGTTACTCTCAGCACCTCTATGGCTACACCTTC.

This sequence joins TRBV5-6 and TRBJ2-5; 8 bases map to TRBD1. The V gene's germline CDR1 is SGHDT and CDR2 YYEEEE. The CDR3 is 15 residues long. The ends lost 2 bases at V and 1 base at J; junction bases unmatched: 4. The CDR3 is CASSFAGTGQETQYF. CDR3 nucleotide sequence: TGTGCCAGCAGCTTCGCCGGGACAGGCCAAGAGACCCAGTACTTC.

Remarks on this clone: The sample carries other DNA sequences with the same CDR3. The CDR3 loop is CASSLGDRDTDTQYF. The DNA for the CDR3 is TGTGCCAGCAGCTTAGGGGACAGGGACACAGATACGCAGTATTTT. The genes are TRBV7-9 and TRBJ2-3; 9 bases are shared with TRBD1. The CDR3 has 15 amino acids. CDR1 SEHNR and CDR2 FQNEAQ come from the germline V gene (reference sequence). Trimming took 1 base from V and 2 from J; bases not matched to a gene: 1. Filled out from reference TRBV7-9 and TRBJ2-3, the complete variable domain reads DTGVSQNPRHKITKRGQNVTFRCDPISEHNRLYWYRQTLGQGPEFLTYFQNEAQLEKSRLLSDRFSAERPKGSFSTLEIQRTEQGDSAMYLCASSLGDRDTDTQYFGPGTRLTVL.

This chain uses TRBV28 with TRBJ2-7; TRBD1 matches at 9 bases. This CDR3 region has 14 residues. CDR1 and CDR2 (germline): MDHEN, SYDVKM. V trimming: 5 bases; J trimming: 3 bases; junction bases outside the gene matches: 5. This CDR3 reads CASSHGQGSYEQYF. The CDR3 region has the DNA TGTGCCAGCAGTCACGGACAGGGGAGCTACGAGCAGTACTTC.

J is TRBJ1-5 and V is TRBV2, with D hard to call. From germline, CDR1 is SNHLY and CDR2 FYNNEI. The CDR3 is made up of 13 amino acids. V lost 7 bases and J lost 7, with 14 bases in between. Here the CDR3 reads CASKGQAGQPQHF. CDR3 coding DNA: TGTGCCAGCAAGGGCCAAGCCGGGCAGCCCCAGCATTTT.

The rearrangement joins TRBV10-1 to TRBJ2-5; D perhaps matches TRBD2 (5 bases). CDR1 is WNHNN, CDR2 SYGVQD, per germline (reference sequence). V was pared by 4 bases and J by 7 bases, with 10 bases between. This CDR3 is 12 amino acids long. For the CDR3, the DNA is TGCGCCAGCAGTGGGAACGGAGGGACCCAGTACTTC. Translated, it gives CASSGNGGTQYF.

This chain uses TRBV7-6 with TRBJ2-7; D is perhaps TRBD2 (6 bases). The length of the CDR3 is 14 residues. Germline V gives CDR1 SGHVS, CDR2 FNYEAQ. Trimming took off 1 base at V and 6 bases at J, with 13 bases between the two ends. This CDR3 reads CASSLGGGVGEQYF. The DNA for the CDR3 is TGTGCCAGCAGCTTAGGAGGAGGGGTTGGCGAGCAGTACTTC.

The chain combines TRBV18 with TRBJ2-5; D is ambiguous. CDR3 size: 13 residues. Germline V gene sequence: CDR1 KGHSH, CDR2 LQKENI. With 10 bases removed from V and 2 bases from J, the gap between germline ends came to 14 bases. DNA for the CDR3: TGTGCCACCCAACAGACTCCACAAGAGACCCAGTACTTC. As protein: CATQQTPQETQYF. The variable domain in full, with the rest retrieved from reference TRBV18 and TRBJ2-5, is NAGVMQNPRHLVRRRGQEARLRCSPMKGHSHVYWYRQLPEEGLKFMVYLQKENIIDESGMPKERFSAEFPKEGPSILRIQQVVRGDSAAYFCATQQTPQETQYFGPGTRLLVL.

The CDR3 is CASSALGDEYNEQFF. The CDR3, as DNA: TGTGCCAGCAGCGCCCTGGGTGACGAGTACAATGAGCAGTTCTTC. V gene TRBV9 combines with J gene TRBJ2-1, with D unresolved. CDR1 and CDR2 (germline): SGDLS, YYNGEE. This CDR3 contains 15 residues. Trimming shortened V by 3 bases and J by 4 bases, and 14 bases separated the two germline ends.

The chain is built from TRBV2 and TRBJ2-7; 8 positions match TRBD1. Germline V gene lookup returns CDR1 SNHLY and CDR2 FYNNEI. The CDR3 loop spans 14 amino acids. Unmatched junction bases numbered 4, after V lost 4 bases and J lost 2 bases. The CDR3 nucleotides read TGTGCCAGCAGTGCTGAGACAGGGGCCTACGAGCAGTACTTC. Translating gives CASSAETGAYEQYF.

As DNA, the CDR3 is TGTGCCAGTAGTATAGGCACTAGCCCCGGCGAGCAGTACTTC. It yields the protein CASSIGTSPGEQYF. The chain recombines TRBV19 with TRBJ2-7; D might be TRBD2 (6 bases). V was cut by 1 base and J by 6 bases, with 13 bases left in between. The CDR3 has 14 residues. The germline V gene encodes CDR1 LNHDA and CDR2 SQIVND (reference sequence).

The genes are TRBV18 and TRBJ1-6; 8 bases fit TRBD1. Germline CDR1 and CDR2: KGHSH and LQKENI. V shed 5 bases, J shed 10 bases, and the junction held 16 bases outside the gene matches. This CDR3 is built from 17 residues. CDR3 region: CASSDSGGPASASPLHF. In DNA form, the CDR3 reads TGTGCCAGCTCAGACTCAGGGGGCCCCGCCTCGGCGTCACCCCTCCACTTT.

The J gene is TRBJ1-1, the V gene TRBV5-1, with D unclear. V was trimmed by 3 bases and J by 0 bases, leaving 12 bases between them. The CDR3 totals 15 residues. CDR1 is SGHRS, CDR2 YFSETQ, per germline. This chain's CDR3 is CASSSTGEVNTEAFF. The CDR3 nucleotides are TGCGCCAGCAGCTCTACCGGGGAGGTGAACACTGAAGCTTTCTTT.

The J gene is TRBJ2-6, the V gene TRBV30; D remains ambiguous. This CDR3 contains 13 residues. V was pared by 8 bases and J by 0 bases, with 8 bases between. The germline CDR1 and CDR2 sequences are GTSNPN and SVGIG (reference sequence). The DNA for the CDR3 is TGTGCCCGCTCGAGCTCTGGGGCCAACGTCCTGACTTTC. It translates to CARSSSGANVLTF.

The chain recombines TRBV6-5 with TRBJ1-5, with 10 bases aligning to TRBD1. J was trimmed by 6 bases and V by 5 bases; bases with no gene match: 7. Germline-derived CDR1 and CDR2 are MNHEY and SVGAGI. This CDR3 contains 15 residues. Here the CDR3 DNA reads TGTGCCAGCAGTCGTCAAGGACAGGGGGGTCAGCCCCAGCATTTT. Translated, it gives CASSRQGQGGQPQHF.

As for this clone: In the same sample, other DNA sequences code for this CDR3. The chain combines TRBV18 with TRBJ1-1, with D possibly being TRBD1 (6 bases). Germline CDR1 KGHSH, CDR2 LQKENI. The V gene lost 2 bases and the J gene lost 4 bases, with 8 bases spanning the gap. This CDR3 is built from 13 residues. CDR3 amino acids: CASSPEGGTEAFF. CDR3 sequence (DNA): TGTGCCAGCTCACCAGAGGGGGGCACTGAAGCTTTCTTT.

V gene TRBV7-9 combines with J gene TRBJ1-5; 11 bases line up with TRBD1. Germline loops: CDR1 SEHNR, CDR2 FQNEAQ (reference sequence). The CDR3 contains 16 residues. V was pared by 4 bases and J by 3 bases, with 5 bases of the junction left unmatched. As DNA, the CDR3 is TGTGCCAGCAGCTACTGGGGACAGGGGGTCAATCAGCCCCAGCATTTT. Its protein is CASSYWGQGVNQPQHF.

With respect to this clone: In the same sample, other DNA sequences code for this CDR3. V usage is TRBV7-9 and J usage is TRBJ2-3; D is unresolved. The germline gives CDR1 SEHNR, CDR2 FQNEAQ (reference sequence). Between the trimmed V and J ends, which lost 0 bases and 4 bases, there was a span of 5 bases. This CDR3 is built from 13 residues. CDR3 DNA sequence: TGTGCCAGCAGCTTAGCGGGCCCAGATACGCAGTATTTT. Amino acids: CASSLAGPDTQYF.